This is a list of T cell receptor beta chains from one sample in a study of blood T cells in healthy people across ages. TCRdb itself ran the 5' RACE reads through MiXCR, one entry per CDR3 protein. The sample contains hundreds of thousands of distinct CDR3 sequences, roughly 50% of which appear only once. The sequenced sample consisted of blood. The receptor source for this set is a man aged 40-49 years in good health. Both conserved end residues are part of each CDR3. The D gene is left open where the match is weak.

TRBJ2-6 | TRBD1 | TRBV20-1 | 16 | CSAGRQGLSGANVLTF
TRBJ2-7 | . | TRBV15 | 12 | CATSPDLYEQYF
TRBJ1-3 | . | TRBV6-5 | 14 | CASSGQSSGNTIYF
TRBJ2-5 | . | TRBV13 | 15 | CASSLGRGAEREQYF
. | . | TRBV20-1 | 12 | CSARDSRETQYF
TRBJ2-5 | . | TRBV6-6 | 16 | CASSYSIGWSQETQYF
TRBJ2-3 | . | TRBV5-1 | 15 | CASSLRIIGTDTQYF
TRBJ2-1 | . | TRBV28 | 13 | CASSRRPINEQFF
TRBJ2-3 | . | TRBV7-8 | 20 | CASSLVVSLGHPAHTDTQYF
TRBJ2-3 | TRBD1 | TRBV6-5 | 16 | CASSLGTGGGADTQYF
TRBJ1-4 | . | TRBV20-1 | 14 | CSARDFGGGEKLFF